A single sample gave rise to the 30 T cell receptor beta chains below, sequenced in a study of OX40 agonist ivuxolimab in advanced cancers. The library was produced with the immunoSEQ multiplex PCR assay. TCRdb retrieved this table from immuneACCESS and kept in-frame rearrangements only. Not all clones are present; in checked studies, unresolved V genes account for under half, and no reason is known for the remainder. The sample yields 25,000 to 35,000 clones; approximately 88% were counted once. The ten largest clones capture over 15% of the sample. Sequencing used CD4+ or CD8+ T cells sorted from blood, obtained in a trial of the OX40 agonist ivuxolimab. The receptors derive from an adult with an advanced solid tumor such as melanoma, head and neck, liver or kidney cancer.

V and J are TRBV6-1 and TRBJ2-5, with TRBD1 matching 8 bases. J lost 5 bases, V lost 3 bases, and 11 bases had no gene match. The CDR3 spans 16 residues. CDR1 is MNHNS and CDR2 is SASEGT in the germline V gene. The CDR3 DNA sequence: TGTGCCAGCAGTGATAGGACAGGGATACCTTCGGAGACCCAGTACTTC. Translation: CASSDRTGIPSETQYF.

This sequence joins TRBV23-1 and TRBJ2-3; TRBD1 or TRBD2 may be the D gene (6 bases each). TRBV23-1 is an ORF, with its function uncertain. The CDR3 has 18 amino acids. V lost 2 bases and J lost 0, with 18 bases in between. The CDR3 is CASSQEGGTPSSTDTQYF. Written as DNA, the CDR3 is TGCGCCAGCAGTCAAGAAGGGGGGACACCATCTAGCACAGATACGCAGTATTTT.

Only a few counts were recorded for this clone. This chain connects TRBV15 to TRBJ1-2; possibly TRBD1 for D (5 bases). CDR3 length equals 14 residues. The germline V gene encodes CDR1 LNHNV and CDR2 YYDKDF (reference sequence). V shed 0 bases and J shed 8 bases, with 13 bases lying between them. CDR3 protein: CATSRDQGAQGYTF. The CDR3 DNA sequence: TGTGCCACCAGCAGAGATCAGGGTGCCCAGGGCTACACCTTC.

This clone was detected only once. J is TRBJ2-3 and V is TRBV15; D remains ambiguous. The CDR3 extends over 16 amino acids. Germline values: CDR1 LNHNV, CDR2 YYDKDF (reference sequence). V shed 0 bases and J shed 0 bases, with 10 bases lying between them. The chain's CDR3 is CATSRDGIPSTDTQYF. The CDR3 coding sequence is TGTGCCACCAGCAGAGATGGGATACCTAGCACAGATACGCAGTATTTT.

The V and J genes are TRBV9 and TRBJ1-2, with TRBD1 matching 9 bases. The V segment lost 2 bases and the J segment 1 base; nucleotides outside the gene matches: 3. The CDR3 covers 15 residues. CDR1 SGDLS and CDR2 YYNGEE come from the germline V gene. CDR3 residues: CASSVGTGINYGYTF. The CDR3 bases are TGTGCCAGCAGCGTGGGGACAGGGATTAACTATGGCTACACCTTC.

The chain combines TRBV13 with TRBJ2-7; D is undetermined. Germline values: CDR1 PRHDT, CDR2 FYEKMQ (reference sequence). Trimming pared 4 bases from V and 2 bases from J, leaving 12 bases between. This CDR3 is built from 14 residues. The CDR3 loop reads CASSSSLLPYEQYF. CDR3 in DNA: TGTGCCAGCAGCTCCTCGCTACTCCCCTACGAGCAGTACTTC.

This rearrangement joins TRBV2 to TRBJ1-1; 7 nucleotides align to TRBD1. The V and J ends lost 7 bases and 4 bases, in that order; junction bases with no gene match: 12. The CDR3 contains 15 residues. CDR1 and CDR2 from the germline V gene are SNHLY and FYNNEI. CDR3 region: CASTRRGQGSTEAFF. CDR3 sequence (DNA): TGTGCCAGCACAAGGAGGGGGCAGGGGAGCACTGAAGCTTTCTTT. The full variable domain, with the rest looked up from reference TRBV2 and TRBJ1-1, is EPEVTQTPSHQVTQMGQEVILRCVPISNHLYFYWYRQILGQKVEFLVSFYNNEISEKSEIFDDQFSVERPDGSNFTLKIRSTKLEDSAMYFCASTRRGQGSTEAFFGQGTRLTVV.

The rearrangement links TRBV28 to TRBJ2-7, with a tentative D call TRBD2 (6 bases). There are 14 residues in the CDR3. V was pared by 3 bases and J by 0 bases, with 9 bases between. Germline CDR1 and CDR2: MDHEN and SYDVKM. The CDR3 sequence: CASSFFGSSYEQYF. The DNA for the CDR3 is TGTGCCAGCAGTTTTTTCGGGAGCTCCTACGAGCAGTACTTC.

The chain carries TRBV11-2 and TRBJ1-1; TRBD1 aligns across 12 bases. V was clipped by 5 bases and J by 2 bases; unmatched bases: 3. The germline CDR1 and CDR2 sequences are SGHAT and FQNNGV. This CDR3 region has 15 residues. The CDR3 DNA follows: TGTGCCAGCAGCGCCGGGACAGGGGGCAACACTGAAGCTTTCTTT. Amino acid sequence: CASSAGTGGNTEAFF.

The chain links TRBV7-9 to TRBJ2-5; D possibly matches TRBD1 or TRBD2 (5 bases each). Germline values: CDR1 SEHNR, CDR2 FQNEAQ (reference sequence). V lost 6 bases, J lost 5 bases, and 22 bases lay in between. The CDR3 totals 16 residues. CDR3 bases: TGTGCCAGCAGTTCATTCCCGGGACCTTCAGGGGAGACCCAGTACTTC. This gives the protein CASSSFPGPSGETQYF.

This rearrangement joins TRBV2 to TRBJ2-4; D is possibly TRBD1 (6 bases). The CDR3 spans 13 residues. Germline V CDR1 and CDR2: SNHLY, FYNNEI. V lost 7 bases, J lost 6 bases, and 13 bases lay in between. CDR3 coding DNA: TGTGCCAGCATGGGCAGGGGTAGAAACATTCAGTACTTC. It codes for CASMGRGRNIQYF.

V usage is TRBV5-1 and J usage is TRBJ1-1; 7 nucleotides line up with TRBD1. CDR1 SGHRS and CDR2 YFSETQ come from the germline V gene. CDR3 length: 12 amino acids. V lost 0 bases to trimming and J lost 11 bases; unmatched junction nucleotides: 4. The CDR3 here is CASSLEGARAFF. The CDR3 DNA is TGCGCCAGCAGCTTGGAGGGGGCCAGGGCTTTCTTT. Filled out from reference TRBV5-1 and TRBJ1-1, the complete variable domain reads KAGVTQTPRYLIKTRGQQVTLSCSPISGHRSVSWYQQTPGQGLQFLFEYFSETQRNKGNFPGRFSGRQFSNSRSEMNVSTLELGDSALYLCASSLEGARAFFGQGTRLTVV.

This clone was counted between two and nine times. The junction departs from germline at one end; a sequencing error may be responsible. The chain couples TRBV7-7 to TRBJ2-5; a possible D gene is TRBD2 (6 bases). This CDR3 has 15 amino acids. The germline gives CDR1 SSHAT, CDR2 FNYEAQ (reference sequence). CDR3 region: CASSLVSSSGETQYF. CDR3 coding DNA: TGTGCTAGCAGCTTAGTCTCCTCCAGCGGGGAGACCCAGTACTTC.

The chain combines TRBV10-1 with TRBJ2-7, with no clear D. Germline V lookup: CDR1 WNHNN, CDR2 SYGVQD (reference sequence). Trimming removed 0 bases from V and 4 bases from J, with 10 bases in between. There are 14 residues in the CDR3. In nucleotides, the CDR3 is TGCGCCAGCAGTGAGTCAGGCGGTTCTTACGAGCAGTACTTC. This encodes CASSESGGSYEQYF.

CDR3 in DNA: TGTGCCTGGACGGGGGCGGGGAATGAGCAGTTCTTC. Translation gives CAWTGAGNEQFF. This chain joins TRBV30 and TRBJ2-1; D is perhaps TRBD1 or TRBD2 (6 bases each). Trimming removed 4 bases from V and 7 bases from J, with 11 bases in between. Germline values: CDR1 GTSNPN, CDR2 SVGIG (reference sequence). CDR3 length: 12 amino acids.

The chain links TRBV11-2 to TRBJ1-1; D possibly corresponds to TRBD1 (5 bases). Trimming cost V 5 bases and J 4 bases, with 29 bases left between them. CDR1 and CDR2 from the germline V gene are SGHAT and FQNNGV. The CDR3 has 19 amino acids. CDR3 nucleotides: TGTGCCAGCAGCCCACTAGCCGGAGAGTGGGGGAATCTCGGCACTGAAGCTTTCTTT. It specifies CASSPLAGEWGNLGTEAFF.

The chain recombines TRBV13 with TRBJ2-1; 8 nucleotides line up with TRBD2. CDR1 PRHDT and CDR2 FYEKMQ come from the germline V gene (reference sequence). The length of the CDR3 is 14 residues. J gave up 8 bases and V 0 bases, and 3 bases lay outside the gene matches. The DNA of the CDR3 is TGTGCCAGCAGCTTAGGCGGGAGGGAGGATGAGCAGTTCTTC. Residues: CASSLGGREDEQFF.

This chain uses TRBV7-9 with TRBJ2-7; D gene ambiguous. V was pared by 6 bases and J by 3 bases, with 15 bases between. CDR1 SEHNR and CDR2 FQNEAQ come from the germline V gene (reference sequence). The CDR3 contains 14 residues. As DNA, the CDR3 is TGTGCCAGCAGGGACCCGGGCACGAGCTACGAGCAGTACTTC. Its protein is CASRDPGTSYEQYF.

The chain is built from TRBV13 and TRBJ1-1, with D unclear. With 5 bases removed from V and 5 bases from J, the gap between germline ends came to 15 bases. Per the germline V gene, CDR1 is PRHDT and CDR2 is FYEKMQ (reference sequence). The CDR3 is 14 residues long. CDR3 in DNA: TGTGCCAGCAGCCCCCGGCAAAGCGGGACTGAAGCTTTCTTT. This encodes CASSPRQSGTEAFF. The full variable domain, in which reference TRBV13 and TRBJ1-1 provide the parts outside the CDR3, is AAGVIQSPRHLIKEKRETATLKCYPIPRHDTVYWYQQGPGQDPQFLISFYEKMQSDKGSIPDRFSAQQFSDYHSELNMSSLELGDSALYFCASSPRQSGTEAFFGQGTRLTVV.

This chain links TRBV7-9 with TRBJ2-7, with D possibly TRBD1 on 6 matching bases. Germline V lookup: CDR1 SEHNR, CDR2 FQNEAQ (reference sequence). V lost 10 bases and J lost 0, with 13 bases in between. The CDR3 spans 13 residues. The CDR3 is CATGQSSSYEQYF. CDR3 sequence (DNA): TGTGCCACCGGACAGTCCTCCTCCTACGAGCAGTACTTC.

As DNA, the CDR3 is TGTGCCAGCAGTTACCGGGACCAAGATTACCAAGAGACCCAGTACTTC. Protein: CASSYRDQDYQETQYF. The rearrangement links TRBV6-5 to TRBJ2-5; D may correspond to TRBD1 or TRBD2 (5 bases each). The CDR3 runs to 16 residues. CDR1 is MNHEY, CDR2 SVGAGI, per germline. V dropped 2 bases and J dropped 0 bases, with 13 bases sitting between them.

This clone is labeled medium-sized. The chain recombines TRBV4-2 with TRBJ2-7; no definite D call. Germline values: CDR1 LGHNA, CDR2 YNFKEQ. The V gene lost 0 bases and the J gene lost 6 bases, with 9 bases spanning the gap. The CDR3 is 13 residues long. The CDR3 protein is CASSQENYSEQYF. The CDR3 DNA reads TGTGCCAGCAGCCAAGAAAACTATAGCGAGCAGTACTTC.

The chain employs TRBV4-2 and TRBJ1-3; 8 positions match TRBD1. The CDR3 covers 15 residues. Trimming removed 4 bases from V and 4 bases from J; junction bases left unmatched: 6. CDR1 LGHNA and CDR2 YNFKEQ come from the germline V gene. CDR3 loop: CASSPVGDRGNTIYF. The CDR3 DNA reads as TGTGCCAGCAGCCCGGTGGGGGACAGGGGAAACACCATATATTTT.

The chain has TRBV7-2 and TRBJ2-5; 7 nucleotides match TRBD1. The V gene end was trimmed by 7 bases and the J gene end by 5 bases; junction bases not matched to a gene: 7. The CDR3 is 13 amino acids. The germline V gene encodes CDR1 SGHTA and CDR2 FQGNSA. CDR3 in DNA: TGTGCCAGCAACACAGGGGTCCCGGAGACCCAGTACTTC. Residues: CASNTGVPETQYF.

The CDR3 reads CASGDAGGRTDTQYF. CDR3 sequence (DNA): TGTGCCAGCGGCGATGCGGGGGGGCGAACAGATACGCAGTATTTT. The chain joins TRBV7-8 to TRBJ2-3; 9 bases match TRBD2. The ends lost 8 bases at V and 3 bases at J; junction bases unmatched: 9. The CDR3 covers 15 residues. Germline CDR1 and CDR2: SGHVS and FQNEAQ.

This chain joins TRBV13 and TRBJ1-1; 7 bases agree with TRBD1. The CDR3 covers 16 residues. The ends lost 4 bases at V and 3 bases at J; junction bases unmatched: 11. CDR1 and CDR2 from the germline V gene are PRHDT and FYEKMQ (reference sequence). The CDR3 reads CASSCGLEGADTEAFF. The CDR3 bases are TGTGCCAGCAGCTGCGGACTAGAGGGGGCGGACACTGAAGCTTTCTTT.

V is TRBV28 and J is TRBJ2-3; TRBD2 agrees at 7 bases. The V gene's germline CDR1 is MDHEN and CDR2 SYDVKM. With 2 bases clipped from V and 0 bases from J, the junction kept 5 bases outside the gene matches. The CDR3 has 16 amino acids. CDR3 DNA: TGTGCCAGCAGTTTAGAGGGGACTACTAGCACAGATACGCAGTATTTT. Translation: CASSLEGTTSTDTQYF.

The CDR3 sequence is CASSQGSQPQHF. As DNA, the CDR3 is TGTGCCAGCAGCCAAGGGTCTCAGCCCCAGCATTTT. This rearrangement joins TRBV7-9 to TRBJ1-5; D not certain. This CDR3 is built from 12 residues. Germline V gives CDR1 SEHNR, CDR2 FQNEAQ (reference sequence). The V gene lost 5 bases and the J gene lost 6 bases, with 8 bases spanning the gap.

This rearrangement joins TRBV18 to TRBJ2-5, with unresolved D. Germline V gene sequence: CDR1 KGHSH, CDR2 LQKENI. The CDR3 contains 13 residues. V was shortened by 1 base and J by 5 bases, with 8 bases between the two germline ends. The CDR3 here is CASSPRPWETQYF. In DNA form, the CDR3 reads TGTGCCAGCTCACCACGGCCGTGGGAGACCCAGTACTTC.

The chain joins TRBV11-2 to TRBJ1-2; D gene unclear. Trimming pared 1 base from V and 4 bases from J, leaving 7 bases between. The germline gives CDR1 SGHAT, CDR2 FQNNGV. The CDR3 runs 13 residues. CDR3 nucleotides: TGTGCCAGCAGCTTAGCCCCAGTCTATGGCTACACCTTC. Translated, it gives CASSLAPVYGYTF.